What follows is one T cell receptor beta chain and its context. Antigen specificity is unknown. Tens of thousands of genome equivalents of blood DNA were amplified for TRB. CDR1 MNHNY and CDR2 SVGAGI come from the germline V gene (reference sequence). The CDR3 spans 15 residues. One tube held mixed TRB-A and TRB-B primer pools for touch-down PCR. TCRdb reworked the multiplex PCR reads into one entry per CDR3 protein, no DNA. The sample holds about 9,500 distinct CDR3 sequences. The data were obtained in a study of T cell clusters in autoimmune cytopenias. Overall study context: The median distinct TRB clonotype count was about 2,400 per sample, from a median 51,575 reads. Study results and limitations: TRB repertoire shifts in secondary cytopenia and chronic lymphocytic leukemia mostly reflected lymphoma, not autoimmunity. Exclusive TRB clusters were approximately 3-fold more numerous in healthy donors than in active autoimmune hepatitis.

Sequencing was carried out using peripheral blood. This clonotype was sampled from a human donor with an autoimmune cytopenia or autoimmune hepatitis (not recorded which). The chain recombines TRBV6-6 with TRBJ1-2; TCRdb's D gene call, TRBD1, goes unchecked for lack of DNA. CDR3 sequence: CASSRGGAGTIGYTF.